The clone carrying this TCR beta chain turned up a few times. Its cognate antigen is unknown. Trimming removed 4 bases from V and 12 bases from J, with 16 bases in between. The CDR3 length is 13 residues. Germline loops: CDR1 SGHRS, CDR2 YFSETQ. The sample is drawn from a study of identical twins. It was template switching that added a universal primer site, and there were unique molecular identifiers on the cDNA. MiXCR, applied by TCRdb to the 5' RACE reads, yields one record per CDR3 protein. The sample includes roughly 630,000 distinct CDR3 sequences, under 8.5% of them seen just once. Study-wide findings and caveats: Zero-insertion analyses could be partly confounded by invariant MAIT and iNKT cells. The models systematically underestimated how much out-of-frame TCR alpha was shared in monozygotic twins.

The sample was also reused in another study, on yellow fever vaccine responses in identical twins.

Sequencing was performed on PBMCs. This receptor was identified in a woman younger than 30 in good health. This chain joins TRBV5-1 and TRBJ1-4, with D tentatively TRBD1 (6 bases). DNA of the CDR3: TGCGCCAGCAGCCACGCAGGGGTTGACGAACTGTTTTTT. Translation: CASSHAGVDELFF.